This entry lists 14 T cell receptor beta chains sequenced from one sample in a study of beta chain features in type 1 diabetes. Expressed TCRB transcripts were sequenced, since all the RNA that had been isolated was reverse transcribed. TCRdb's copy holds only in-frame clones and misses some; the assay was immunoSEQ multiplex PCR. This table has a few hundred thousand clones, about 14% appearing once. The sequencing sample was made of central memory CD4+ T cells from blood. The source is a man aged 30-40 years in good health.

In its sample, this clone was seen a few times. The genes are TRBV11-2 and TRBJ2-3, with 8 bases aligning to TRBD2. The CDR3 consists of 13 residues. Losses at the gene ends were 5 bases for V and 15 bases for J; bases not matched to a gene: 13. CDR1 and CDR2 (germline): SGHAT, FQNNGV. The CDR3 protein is CASSGIPSGRVYF. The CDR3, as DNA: TGTGCCAGCAGCGGAATCCCCAGCGGGAGAGTTTATTTT.

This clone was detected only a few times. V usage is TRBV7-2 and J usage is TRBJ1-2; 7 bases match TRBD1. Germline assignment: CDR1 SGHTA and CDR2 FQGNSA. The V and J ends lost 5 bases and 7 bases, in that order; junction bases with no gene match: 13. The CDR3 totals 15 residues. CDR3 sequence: CASSPSGTGAVGYTF. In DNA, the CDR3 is TGTGCCAGCAGCCCCTCGGGTACAGGGGCTGTTGGCTACACCTTC.

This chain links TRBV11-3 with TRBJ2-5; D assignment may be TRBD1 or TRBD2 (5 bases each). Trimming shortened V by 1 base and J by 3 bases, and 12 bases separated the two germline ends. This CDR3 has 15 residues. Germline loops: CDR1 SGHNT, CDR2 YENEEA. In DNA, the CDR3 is TGTGCCAGCAGCTTAGGAGGGACGACTAAAGAGACCCAGTACTTC. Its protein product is CASSLGGTTKETQYF.

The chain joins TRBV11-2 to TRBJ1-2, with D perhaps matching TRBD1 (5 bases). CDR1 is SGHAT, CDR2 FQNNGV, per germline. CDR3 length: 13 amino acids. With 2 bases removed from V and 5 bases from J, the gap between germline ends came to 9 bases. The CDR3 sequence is CASSLTGAYGYTF. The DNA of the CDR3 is TGTGCCAGCAGCTTAACTGGGGCATATGGCTACACCTTC.

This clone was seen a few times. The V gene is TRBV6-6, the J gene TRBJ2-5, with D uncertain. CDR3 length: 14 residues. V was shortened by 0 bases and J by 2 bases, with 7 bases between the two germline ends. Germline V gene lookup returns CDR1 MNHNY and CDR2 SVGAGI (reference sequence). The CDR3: CASSYSAAQETQYF. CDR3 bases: TGTGCCAGCAGTTACTCGGCGGCACAAGAGACCCAGTACTTC.

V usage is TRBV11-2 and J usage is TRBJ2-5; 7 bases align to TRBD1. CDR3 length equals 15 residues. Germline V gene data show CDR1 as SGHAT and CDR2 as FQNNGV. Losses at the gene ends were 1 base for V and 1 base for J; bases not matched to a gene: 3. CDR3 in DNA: TGTGCCAGCAGCTTAGGTGGACAGGTCCAAGAGACCCAGTACTTC. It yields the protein CASSLGGQVQETQYF.

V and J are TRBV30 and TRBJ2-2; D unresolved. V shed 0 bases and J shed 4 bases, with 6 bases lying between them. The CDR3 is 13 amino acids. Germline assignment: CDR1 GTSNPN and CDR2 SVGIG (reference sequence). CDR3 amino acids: CAWSVTGTGELFF. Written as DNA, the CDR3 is TGTGCCTGGAGTGTAACCGGCACCGGGGAGCTGTTTTTT.

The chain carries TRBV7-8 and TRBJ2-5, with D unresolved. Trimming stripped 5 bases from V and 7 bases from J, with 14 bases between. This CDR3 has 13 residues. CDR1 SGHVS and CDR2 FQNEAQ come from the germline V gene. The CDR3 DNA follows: TGTGCCAGCAGCCCCAGGTTGGCTGCGACCCAGTACTTC. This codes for CASSPRLAATQYF.

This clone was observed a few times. The CDR3 sequence: CASSYTGLNSPLHF. The CDR3 DNA reads TGTGCCAGCAGCTATACAGGACTAAATTCACCCCTCCACTTT. This rearrangement joins TRBV7-9 to TRBJ1-6; a weak D match, TRBD1 (5 bases). CDR3 size: 14 residues. Looked up from germline, CDR1 is SEHNR and CDR2 is FQNEAQ (reference sequence). The ends were cut back, 4 bases at V and 7 bases at J, with 11 bases in the middle.

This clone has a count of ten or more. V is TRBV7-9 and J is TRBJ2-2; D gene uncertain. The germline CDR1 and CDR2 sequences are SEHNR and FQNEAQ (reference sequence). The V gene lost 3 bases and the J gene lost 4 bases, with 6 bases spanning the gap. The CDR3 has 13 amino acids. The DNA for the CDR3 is TGTGCCAGCAGCTTCACCAGCACCGGGGAGCTGTTTTTT. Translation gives CASSFTSTGELFF.

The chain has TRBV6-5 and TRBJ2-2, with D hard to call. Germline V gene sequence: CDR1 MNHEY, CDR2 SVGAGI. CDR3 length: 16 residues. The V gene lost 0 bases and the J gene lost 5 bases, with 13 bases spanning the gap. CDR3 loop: CASSYSLPVGTGELFF. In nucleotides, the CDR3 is TGTGCCAGCAGTTACTCGCTACCTGTTGGGACCGGGGAGCTGTTTTTT.

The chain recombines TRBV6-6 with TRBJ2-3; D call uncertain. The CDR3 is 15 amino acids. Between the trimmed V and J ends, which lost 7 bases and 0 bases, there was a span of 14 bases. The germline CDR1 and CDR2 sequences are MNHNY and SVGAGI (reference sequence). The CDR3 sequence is CASTPRSASTDTQYF. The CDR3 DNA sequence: TGTGCCAGCACCCCAAGATCCGCCAGCACAGATACGCAGTATTTT.

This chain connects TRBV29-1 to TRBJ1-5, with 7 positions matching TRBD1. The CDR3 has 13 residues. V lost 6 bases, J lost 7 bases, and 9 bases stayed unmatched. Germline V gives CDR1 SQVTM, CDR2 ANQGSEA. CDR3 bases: TGCAGCGTAGAGACAGGGTCAGGGCAGCCCCAGCATTTT. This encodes CSVETGSGQPQHF.

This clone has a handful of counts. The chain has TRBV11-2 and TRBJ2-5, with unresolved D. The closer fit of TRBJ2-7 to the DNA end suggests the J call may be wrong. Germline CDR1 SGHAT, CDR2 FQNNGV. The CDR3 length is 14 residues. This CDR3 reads CASSLGHNSYEQYF. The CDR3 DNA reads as TGTGCCAGCAGCTTAGGCCACAACTCCTACGAGCAGTACTTC.